This T cell receptor beta chain stems from a study of T cell responses to AZD1222 COVID-19 vaccine. Germline CDR1 and CDR2: KGHSH and LQKENI. Deletions cut 3 bases from V and 13 bases from J, with 22 bases between. The CDR3 is 16 amino acids. As regards this clone: As yet, its antigen is unknown.

Some clones are missing from TCRdb's copy, which holds only in-frame ones; the method was immunoSEQ multiplex PCR. The table includes around 190,000 clones, almost 95% detected once. General study results and limits: Clonal diversity was possibly underestimated, and white British individuals and females predominated among donors.

The TCR sequence derives from an adult in good health. The sample in question was peripheral blood, obtained on day 0 of AZD1222 vaccination. The rearrangement joins TRBV18 to TRBJ1-6, with a weak D call TRBD1 (6 bases). CDR3 region: CASSPNRGAGILPLHF. In DNA, the CDR3 is TGTGCCAGCTCACCGAATCGGGGGGCGGGAATACTCCCCCTCCACTTT.